This passage covers 9 T cell receptor beta chains from one sample sequenced in a study of blood T cell repertoires in COVID-19. Measured with immunoSEQ multiplex PCR; TCRdb has only the in-frame clones, and not every one. The profile covers about 210,000 clones, with around 89% appearing a single time and 2% to 3% taken by the ten largest. The sequenced material came from PBMCs or T cells enriched from blood (not recorded which). These receptors originate from a woman in her thirties or forties with acute COVID-19.

The rearrangement links TRBV2 to TRBJ2-1; 9 bases map to TRBD2. V lost 10 bases and J lost 8; bases outside the gene matches: 9. The CDR3 has 13 residues. Germline-derived CDR1 and CDR2 are SNHLY and FYNNEI. The CDR3 loop reads CATKVAGEDEQFF. In DNA form, the CDR3 reads TGTGCCACAAAGGTAGCGGGGGAGGATGAGCAGTTCTTC.

For this clone: In the same sample, other DNA sequences code for this CDR3. The chain is built from TRBV5-1 and TRBJ2-2, with TRBD1 matching over 7 bases. CDR3 length: 15 residues. The V and J ends lost 0 bases and 5 bases, in that order; junction bases with no gene match: 4. The V gene's germline CDR1 is SGHRS and CDR2 YFSETQ. In nucleotides, the CDR3 is TGCGCCAGCAGCTTGGAGGGGGCCGGGACCGGGGAGCTGTTTTTT. It specifies CASSLEGAGTGELFF.

This clone was observed a few times. V and J are TRBV5-1 and TRBJ2-1; weak D call: TRBD1 (5 bases). Germline CDR1 is SGHRS and CDR2 is YFSETQ. The CDR3 spans 14 residues. The germline V and J ends were trimmed by 4 bases and 3 bases, with 11 bases remaining between them. CDR3 residues: CASSLDSDYNEQFF. DNA for the CDR3: TGCGCCAGCAGCCTCGACAGTGACTACAATGAGCAGTTCTTC.

The chain has TRBV28 and TRBJ2-6; D gene uncertain. The CDR3 contains 15 residues. The V and J ends lost 2 bases and 4 bases respectively, with 9 bases between them. The germline gives CDR1 MDHEN, CDR2 SYDVKM. The DNA for the CDR3 is TGTGCCAGCAGTTTAGCCGCTATGGGGGCCAACGTCCTGACTTTC. It yields the protein CASSLAAMGANVLTF.

The chain employs TRBV7-2 and TRBJ2-5; 9 bases are a match to TRBD2. The CDR3 totals 14 residues. Germline V gene lookup returns CDR1 SGHTA and CDR2 FQGNSA. V was clipped by 5 bases and J by 0 bases; unmatched bases: 1. CDR3 protein: CASSRTSDQETQYF. The CDR3 DNA sequence: TGTGCCAGCAGCCGGACTAGCGACCAAGAGACCCAGTACTTC.

This clone was seen a handful of times. CDR3 loop: CASSVGTGLANYGYTF. The CDR3 bases are TGTGCCAGCAGCGTAGGTACAGGGCTGGCTAACTATGGCTACACCTTC. The genes are TRBV9 and TRBJ1-2; D possibly corresponds to TRBD1 (6 bases). This CDR3 has 16 amino acids. V lost 0 bases and J lost 0, with 12 bases in between. Germline CDR1 is SGDLS and CDR2 is YYNGEE.

This chain connects TRBV2 to TRBJ1-5; TRBD1 agrees at 7 bases. In germline, CDR1 is SNHLY, CDR2 FYNNEI. Trimming removed 6 bases from V and 4 bases from J; junction bases left unmatched: 6. This CDR3 has 14 amino acids. CDR3 bases: TGTGCCAGCAGCGAAAACAGGGGAAATCAGCCCCAGCATTTT. It is translated as CASSENRGNQPQHF.

The CDR3 region has the DNA TGCGCCAGCAGCCAGTCCCTAGGGGCGCGGAACACTGAAGCTTTCTTT. Amino acids: CASSQSLGARNTEAFF. The chain links TRBV4-3 to TRBJ1-1; D is perhaps TRBD1 (5 bases). Trimming stripped 3 bases from V and 1 base from J, with 15 bases between. Germline V gives CDR1 LGHNA, CDR2 YSLEER. The CDR3 extends over 16 amino acids.

V usage is TRBV4-1 and J usage is TRBJ1-1; D is ambiguous. CDR1 and CDR2 from the germline V gene are MGHRA and YSYEKL. The CDR3 totals 15 residues. V was trimmed by 2 bases and J by 5 bases, leaving 15 bases between them. As DNA, the CDR3 is TGCGCCAGCAGCCAATTTTACCCGGGGTATACTGAAGCTTTCTTT. It is translated as CASSQFYPGYTEAFF.